The 13 T cell receptor beta chains in this list originate from one sample, sequenced in a study of CXCR3-negative and CXCR3-positive naive CD8 T cells. It was by 5' RACE with UMI labels that the TRB cDNA libraries were prepared. TCRdb re-called the 5' RACE reads and gives one entry per CDR3 protein, without DNA. The sample holds 3,600 or so distinct CDR3 sequences. The specimen sequenced was naive CXCR3- CD8+ T cells from blood. Subset reported: CD45RO-CCR7+CD27+CD95- naive CD8+ T cells lacking CXCR3 (TNR3-). The receptors were sampled from a human donor in good health. Some clones in this sample may be carry-over from other donors' samples.

In terms of frequency, this clonotype is medium-sized. The CDR3 spells CSVEDGSTGKGTEAFF. V and J are TRBV29-1 and TRBJ1-1; TCRdb designates TRBD1, a call that cannot be tested without DNA. This CDR3 comprises 16 residues. Germline CDR1 SQVTM, CDR2 ANQGSEA.

The genes are TRBV2 and TRBJ2-3; with no DNA, the TCRdb D assignment of TRBD1 cannot be verified. CDR1 and CDR2 (germline): SNHLY, FYNNEI. This CDR3 is 12 amino acids long. CDR3 residues: CASHKGQVTQYF.

This clonotype counts as medium-sized (0.01 to 0.1%) by frequency. The chain combines TRBV20-1 with TRBJ2-1; no DNA is available, so the TRBD2 call from TCRdb remains unchecked. The germline CDR1 and CDR2 sequences are DFQATT and SNEGSKA (reference sequence). The CDR3 contains 16 residues. CDR3 in amino acids: CSARDLGRGLINEQFF.

This sequence joins TRBV14 and TRBJ1-1; TCRdb selects TRBD1, and the lack of DNA leaves this call unchecked. Per the germline V gene, CDR1 is SGHDN and CDR2 is FVKESK. The CDR3 extends over 14 amino acids. CDR3 protein: CASSLSPLDTEAFF.

The chain uses TRBV3-1 and TRBJ1-2; TCRdb lists TRBD1, though no DNA is available to test this call. The germline V gene encodes CDR1 LGHDT and CDR2 YNNKEL (reference sequence). The CDR3 spans 14 residues. The CDR3 region is CASSQLGGRNGYTF. Based on the CDR3 plus reference TRBV3-1 and TRBJ1-2, the full variable domain is DTAVSQTPKYLVTQMGNDKSIKCEQNLGHDTMYWYKQDSKKFLKIMFSYNNKELIINETVPNRFSPKSPDKAHLNLHINSLELGDSAVYFCASSQLGGRNGYTFGSGTRLTVV.

The chain's CDR3 is CASGDENTEVFF. The gene calls are TRBV10-2 and TRBJ1-1. In germline, CDR1 is WSHSY, CDR2 SAAADI. CDR3 length: 12 residues.

The chain combines TRBV14 with TRBJ2-1; the TCRdb D gene call, TRBD1, has no DNA to confirm it. The CDR3 is made up of 13 amino acids. The germline CDR1 and CDR2 sequences are SGHDN and FVKESK. Here the CDR3 reads CASSLQGVNEQFF.

Judged by frequency, this clonotype is medium-sized. The chain employs TRBV11-2 and TRBJ2-7; the D call of TRBD2 rests on TCRdb alone, since no DNA is present to check it. Germline loops: CDR1 SGHAT, CDR2 FQNNGV. CDR3 size: 15 residues. Here the CDR3 reads CASSLMAGGFYEQYF.

The chain links TRBV12-3 or TRBV12-4 to TRBJ2-3. CDR3 size: 11 residues. The CDR3 loop reads CASSLQDTQYF.

Its frequency marks this clonotype as medium-sized. The rearrangement uses TRBV7-2 and TRBJ2-7; TCRdb gives TRBD2 as the D gene, but with no DNA this cannot be confirmed. This CDR3 comprises 14 residues. The germline gives CDR1 SGHTA, CDR2 FQGNSA. The chain's CDR3 is CASSLAAGYNEQYF. The variable domain in full, with the rest retrieved from reference TRBV7-2 and TRBJ2-7, is GAGVSQSPSNKVTEKGKDVELRCDPISGHTALYWYRQSLGQGLEFLIYFQGNSAPDKSGLPSDRFSAERTGGSVSTLTIQRTQQEDSAVYLCASSLAAGYNEQYFGPGTRLTVT.

Judged by frequency, this clonotype is medium-sized. The chain links TRBV30 to TRBJ2-3; checking the TCRdb D call of TRBD1 is not possible without DNA. From germline, CDR1 is GTSNPN and CDR2 SVGIG (reference sequence). This CDR3 is built from 13 residues. The CDR3 sequence is CAWSSTGADTQYF. Drawing the rest from reference TRBV30 and TRBJ2-3, the complete variable domain is SQTIHQWPATLVQPVGSPLSLECTVEGTSNPNLYWYRQAAGRGLQLLFYSVGIGQISSEVPQNLSASRPQDRQFILSSKKLLLSDSGFYLCAWSSTGADTQYFGPGTRLTVL.

This clonotype is identified as medium-sized from frequency. The rearrangement uses TRBV21-1 and TRBJ2-1; TCRdb's D gene call, TRBD1, goes unchecked for lack of DNA. TRBV21-1 is given as a pseudogene. CDR3 length equals 16 residues. CDR3 residues: CASSMKRGPPHNEQFF.

The J gene is TRBJ2-1, the V gene TRBV5-1; the D call from TCRdb, TRBD2, cannot be confirmed without DNA. The CDR3 sequence is 17 residues long. The germline CDR1 and CDR2 sequences are SGHRS and YFSETQ. The CDR3 reads CASSALLAGEAYNEQFF.